The 7 T cell receptor beta chains given below trace back to one sample, sequenced in a study of lung T cells in sarcoidosis with Löfgren's syndrome. TCRdb passed the reads through MiXCR, listing each CDR3 protein once. The sample has some 19,000 distinct CDR3 sequences; 21% are singletons. Material: CD4+ T cells from bronchoalveolar lavage. These receptors were collected from a human donor with sarcoidosis (Löfgren's syndrome or another form), or a control subject (not recorded which).

Details on this clonotype: A much larger clone lies a single base off, so this may be a read error. V gene TRBV7-2 combines with J gene TRBJ2-1; 7 bases map to TRBD1. Unmatched junction bases numbered 10, after V lost 4 bases and J lost 7 bases. This CDR3 is 15 amino acids long. Germline CDR1 SGHTA, CDR2 FQGNSA. CDR3 residues: CASSSARQGRNEQFF. CDR3 in DNA: TGTGCCAGCAGCTCCGCCCGACAGGGACGAAATGAGCAGTTCTTC.

Comments on this clonotype: A much bigger clone sits one base away, suggesting this may be a read error. No conserved phenylalanine or tryptophan is present at the end of the CDR3, so a read error is the likely explanation. This chain joins TRBV20-1 and TRBJ1-2; D unresolved. Trimming stripped 2 bases from V and 8 bases from J, with 15 bases between. Per the germline V gene, CDR1 is DFQATT and CDR2 is SNEGSKA (reference sequence). This CDR3 comprises 13 residues. CDR3 nucleotides: TGCAGTGCTAGAAGTGGGCCAGACCTGGGCTACACCTCC. This sequence encodes CSARSGPDLGYTS.

This clonotype was seen many times. The rearrangement uses TRBV15 and TRBJ1-6; D gene ambiguous. The CDR3 is made up of 16 amino acids. Germline CDR1 reads LNHNV; CDR2 reads YYDKDF (reference sequence). V lost 0 bases and J 10 bases, leaving 16 bases between the germline ends. The DNA of the CDR3 is TGTGCCACCAGCAGAGATCACGGCAGGTCGGAATCACCCCTCCACTTT. It is translated as CATSRDHGRSESPLHF.

Note on this clonotype: This sequence may be a read error, since a much larger clone differs from it by one base. The V and J genes are TRBV7-3 and TRBJ2-3; 7 nucleotides line up with TRBD2. The CDR3 runs to 16 residues. Germline values: CDR1 SGHTA, CDR2 FQGTGA. CDR3 amino acids: CAGSPTIAGGTDTQYF. The CDR3 nucleotides are TGTGCCGGCAGCCCAACGATAGCGGGCGGCACAGATACGCAGTATTTT.

Ten or more counts support this clonotype. The chain is built from TRBV4-3 and TRBJ2-7; the D is unclear. CDR3 length equals 16 residues. Germline V gene lookup returns CDR1 LGHNA and CDR2 YSLEER. V lost 1 base and J lost 7, with 20 bases in between. The CDR3 spells CASSQALTVTFGEQYF. The DNA of the CDR3 is TGCGCCAGCAGCCAAGCCTTGACCGTTACCTTTGGAGAGCAGTACTTC.

This clonotype is deemed medium-sized. The chain joins TRBV27 to TRBJ1-6; 8 bases are a match to TRBD1. Unmatched junction bases numbered 4, after V lost 5 bases and J lost 1 base. The CDR3 loop spans 16 amino acids. The germline V gene encodes CDR1 MNHEY and CDR2 SMNVEV (reference sequence). Here the CDR3 DNA reads TGTGCCAGCAGTCCGCGGACAGGGTCCTATAATTCACCCCTCCACTTT. Translating it yields CASSPRTGSYNSPLHF.

This clonotype was counted many times. This rearrangement joins TRBV18 to TRBJ1-1, with D perhaps TRBD1 (6 bases). The CDR3 runs to 13 residues. Germline CDR1 and CDR2: KGHSH and LQKENI. Trimming cost V 5 bases and J 3 bases, with 10 bases left between them. CDR3 sequence reads: CASSSGQDTEAFF. In nucleotides, the CDR3 is TGTGCCAGCTCATCGGGACAAGACACTGAAGCTTTCTTT.